The clone carrying this T cell receptor beta chain was seen a few times. Its target is unknown. TCRdb analysed the 5' RACE reads with MiXCR anew, one entry per CDR3 protein. The sample has approximately 150,000 distinct CDR3 sequences, just over 9.5% seen once; the top ten hold about 14%. This specimen comes from a study of CD8 T cells in ankylosing spondylitis. V lost 1 base and J lost 0; bases outside the gene matches: 14. The CDR3 is 19 amino acids. Germline CDR1 reads LGHNA; CDR2 reads YNFKEQ. Study observations and caveats: It appeared that ankylosing spondylitis blood was characterized by a TCR beta motif of roughly 8 highly homologous variants. Some motif variants were previously reported in reactive arthritis synovial fluid and blood. Matched ankylosing spondylitis synovial fluid reportedly showed significant enrichment of disease-linked clones.

The chain links TRBV4-2 to TRBJ2-7; 8 positions agree with TRBD2. The receptor was derived from a female donor with ankylosing spondylitis or in good health (not recorded which). Sequenced: blood, either unsorted or a sorted T cell fraction (not recorded which). Here the CDR3 reads CASSQVNLAGKRSSYEQYF. The CDR3 region has the DNA TGTGCCAGCAGCCAAGTCAACCTAGCGGGTAAGCGGAGCTCCTACGAGCAGTACTTC.